These 20 T cell receptor beta chains were all obtained from the same sample, sequenced in a study of T cell clones after liver transplantation. Assay: immunoSEQ multiplex PCR; the TCRdb copy retains only in-frame clones and omits some. The sample shows over 100,000 clones, approximately 78% of them seen only once. Here the sequenced sample was CD4+ T cells from blood, taken before liver transplant. These TCRs come from a human donor who received a liver transplant.

This chain uses TRBV7-9 with TRBJ1-1, with 8 bases fitting TRBD1. Germline lookup yields CDR1 SEHNR and CDR2 FQNEAQ (reference sequence). Trimming at V came to 5 bases and at J to 7 bases, leaving 12 bases not matched to a gene. The CDR3 runs to 15 residues. The CDR3 is CASSPYRQGTGEAFF. The DNA for the CDR3 is TGTGCCAGCAGCCCCTACCGACAGGGGACGGGTGAAGCTTTCTTT.

The V and J genes are TRBV4-3 and TRBJ1-1, with no clear D. The germline V gene encodes CDR1 LGHNA and CDR2 YSLEER. The V gene lost 0 bases and the J gene lost 4 bases, with 12 bases spanning the gap. The CDR3 spans 15 residues. For the CDR3, the DNA is TGCGCCAGCAGCCAAGATCCCGGGATGGGCACTGAAGCTTTCTTT. Translation: CASSQDPGMGTEAFF.

The gene calls are TRBV4-3 and TRBJ2-1, with TRBD1 matching 7 bases. This CDR3 has 16 amino acids. The germline gives CDR1 LGHNA, CDR2 YSLEER. The V gene end was trimmed by 1 base and the J gene end by 7 bases; junction bases not matched to a gene: 10. For the CDR3, the DNA is TGCGCCAGCAGCCAAGGAAGGCTAAGACAGGGAAATGAGCAGTTCTTC. Its translation: CASSQGRLRQGNEQFF.

V gene TRBV5-4 combines with J gene TRBJ2-3; 7 nucleotides align to TRBD2. The CDR3 consists of 15 residues. Trimming removed 0 bases from V and 6 bases from J; junction bases left unmatched: 7. The V gene's germline CDR1 is SGHNT and CDR2 YYREEE (reference sequence). The CDR3 loop is CASSLEGRVPDTQYF. The CDR3 bases are TGTGCCAGCAGCTTGGAAGGGAGGGTCCCGGATACGCAGTATTTT.

This clone was observed a few times. The rearrangement uses TRBV11-2 and TRBJ2-1; D gene ambiguous. The ends were cut back, 1 base at V and 12 bases at J, with 13 bases in the middle. The germline V gene encodes CDR1 SGHAT and CDR2 FQNNGV. The CDR3 is made up of 13 amino acids. CDR3 sequence reads: CASSLGELLAQFF. The CDR3 bases are TGTGCCAGCAGCTTAGGTGAATTGCTCGCGCAGTTCTTC.

This chain links TRBV18 with TRBJ2-1; no definite D call. CDR1 is KGHSH, CDR2 LQKENI, per germline. This CDR3 region has 15 residues. Trimming took off 0 bases at V and 0 bases at J, with 6 bases between the two ends. DNA for the CDR3: TGTGCCAGCTCACCACCGGTAACCTCCTACAATGAGCAGTTCTTC. Its translation is CASSPPVTSYNEQFF.

J is TRBJ1-4 and V is TRBV6-1; D perhaps matches TRBD1 (6 bases). This CDR3 is 14 amino acids long. Germline CDR1 reads MNHNS; CDR2 reads SASEGT. The V gene lost 3 bases and the J gene lost 7 bases, with 12 bases spanning the gap. CDR3 residues: CASSEGGYSEKLFF. DNA for the CDR3: TGTGCCAGCAGTGAGGGGGGCTATAGTGAAAAACTGTTTTTT.

The chain joins TRBV28 to TRBJ1-1; D unclear. The V end lost 3 bases, the J end lost 0 bases, and 11 bases lay between the germline ends. CDR3 length equals 15 residues. The germline V gene has CDR1 MDHEN and CDR2 SYDVKM. The CDR3 spells CASSFAGSMNTEAFF. DNA of the CDR3: TGTGCCAGCAGTTTCGCGGGCAGCATGAACACTGAAGCTTTCTTT.

This clone was observed a single time. The chain carries TRBV6-6 and TRBJ2-1; 7 positions match TRBD1. CDR1 and CDR2 (germline): MNHNY, SVGAGI (reference sequence). Trimming removed 4 bases from V and 4 bases from J; junction bases left unmatched: 10. This CDR3 is built from 16 residues. CDR3 sequence reads: CASSSPRGGEYNEQFF. Here the CDR3 DNA reads TGTGCCAGCAGTTCCCCTAGAGGGGGCGAGTACAATGAGCAGTTCTTC.

The chain couples TRBV7-3 to TRBJ2-3; 11 bases map to TRBD1. J lost 7 bases, V lost 5 bases, and 8 bases had no gene match. The CDR3 runs 15 residues. Germline assignment: CDR1 SGHTA and CDR2 FQGTGA. CDR3 coding DNA: TGTGCCAGCAGCACCGGACAGGGGGCTGGATATACGCAGTATTTT. It codes for CASSTGQGAGYTQYF.

V usage is TRBV6-5 and J usage is TRBJ2-7, with D perhaps TRBD2 (5 bases). The germline CDR1 and CDR2 sequences are MNHEY and SVGAGI. The germline V and J ends were trimmed by 6 bases and 2 bases, with 11 bases remaining between them. CDR3 size: 13 residues. The CDR3 region has the DNA TGTGCCAGCAGCCCCGGAGGTCCCTACGAGCAGTACTTC. This encodes CASSPGGPYEQYF.

The chain is built from TRBV6-1 and TRBJ1-1; 8 positions agree with TRBD1. This CDR3 is built from 14 residues. V trimming: 6 bases; J trimming: 6 bases; junction bases outside the gene matches: 9. From germline, CDR1 is MNHNS and CDR2 SASEGT. The CDR3 DNA is TGTGCCAGCAGCGCGGCAGGGGGCAGGGCTGAAGCTTTCTTT. Its protein product is CASSAAGGRAEAFF.

The V call is TRBV4-2, the J call TRBJ1-2, with D perhaps TRBD1 (5 bases). CDR3 length: 17 amino acids. The ends were cut back, 2 bases at V and 0 bases at J, with 16 bases in the middle. Germline CDR1 and CDR2: LGHNA and YNFKEQ. The CDR3 DNA is TGTGCCAGCAGCCAATCGGGACTGATGGGATCTAACTATGGCTACACCTTC. As protein: CASSQSGLMGSNYGYTF.

This chain uses TRBV15 with TRBJ1-1; D may be TRBD1 (6 bases). The CDR3 extends over 18 amino acids. The V end lost 3 bases, the J end lost 3 bases, and 23 bases lay between the germline ends. Germline V gives CDR1 LNHNV, CDR2 YYDKDF (reference sequence). The CDR3 sequence is CATSRGGLEGRWDTEAFF. The CDR3 DNA follows: TGTGCCACCAGCAGGGGGGGCTTGGAAGGCCGATGGGACACTGAAGCTTTCTTT.

The V and J genes are TRBV30 and TRBJ2-3, with 8 nucleotides matching TRBD1. The germline V gene encodes CDR1 GTSNPN and CDR2 SVGIG (reference sequence). CDR3 length: 13 residues. V gave up 5 bases and J gave up 3 bases; unmatched junction bases: 4. CDR3 sequence reads: CAWSRGLTDTQYF. CDR3 nucleotides: TGTGCCTGGTCCAGGGGGCTGACAGATACGCAGTATTTT.

The chain uses TRBV28 and TRBJ1-2; 7 bases match TRBD1. Germline CDR1 and CDR2: MDHEN and SYDVKM. V shed 5 bases, J shed 7 bases, and the junction held 4 bases outside the gene matches. The CDR3 spans 12 residues. DNA of the CDR3: TGTGCCAGCAGTACAGGGGTTAGTGGCTACACCTTC. Translating it yields CASSTGVSGYTF.

This chain connects TRBV10-1 to TRBJ2-4; the D gene is possibly TRBD1 (6 bases). V lost 2 bases and J lost 0, with 11 bases in between. This CDR3 is 16 amino acids long. Germline V gives CDR1 WNHNN, CDR2 SYGVQD (reference sequence). The CDR3 loop reads CASSETGTLAKNIQYF. Written as DNA, the CDR3 is TGCGCCAGCAGTGAGACAGGGACCCTAGCCAAAAACATTCAGTACTTC.

This clone was observed once. This sequence joins TRBV25-1 and TRBJ1-5, with TRBD1 matching 11 bases. Germline V gives CDR1 MGHDK, CDR2 SYGVNS. With V trimmed by 2 bases and J by 6 bases, 6 bases remained unmatched. This CDR3 spans 16 amino acids. CDR3 coding DNA: TGTGCCAGCAGTGAAGAAGGGACAGGGGGTTCTCAGCCCCAGCATTTT. It specifies CASSEEGTGGSQPQHF.

V gene TRBV5-1 combines with J gene TRBJ2-1, with D maybe TRBD1 (6 bases). Trimming removed 3 bases at V and 8 bases at J, with 15 bases between. The CDR3 covers 14 residues. Looked up from germline, CDR1 is SGHRS and CDR2 is YFSETQ. The CDR3 loop reads CASSYRVGWDEQFF. CDR3 coding DNA: TGCGCCAGCAGCTACAGGGTCGGGTGGGATGAGCAGTTCTTC.

This clone was counted a few times. The chain joins TRBV5-1 to TRBJ2-7; D not resolved. This CDR3 region has 13 residues. The ends were cut back, 2 bases at V and 0 bases at J, with 6 bases in the middle. Per the germline V gene, CDR1 is SGHRS and CDR2 is YFSETQ. In nucleotides, the CDR3 is TGCGCCAGCAGCTTCGGTCTCTCCTACGAGCAGTACTTC. It encodes CASSFGLSYEQYF. Combining the CDR3 with reference TRBV5-1 and TRBJ2-7 gives the whole variable domain KAGVTQTPRYLIKTRGQQVTLSCSPISGHRSVSWYQQTPGQGLQFLFEYFSETQRNKGNFPGRFSGRQFSNSRSEMNVSTLELGDSALYLCASSFGLSYEQYFGPGTRLTVT.